Shown below are 11 T cell receptor beta chains from a single sample sequenced in a study of blood T cell repertoires in COVID-19. Clones were read by immunoSEQ multiplex PCR, and TCRdb kept only the in-frame ones, dropping some. Among some 170,000 clones listed, 82% were seen once. Sequenced material: peripheral blood. All receptors come from a woman aged 70-85 years with acute or convalescent COVID-19.

The rearrangement uses TRBV20-1 and TRBJ2-7; D remains ambiguous. Trimming stripped 3 bases from V and 3 bases from J, with 12 bases between. The CDR3 spans 13 residues. CDR1 and CDR2 from the germline V gene are DFQATT and SNEGSKA (reference sequence). Here the CDR3 reads CSASSRQIYEQYF. For the CDR3, the DNA is TGCAGTGCTAGTTCGAGGCAGATCTACGAGCAGTACTTC.

The V gene is TRBV29-1, the J gene TRBJ1-2; 9 bases line up with TRBD1. The J segment lost 3 bases and the V segment lost 8 bases, leaving 4 bases of the junction unmatched. CDR1 SQVTM and CDR2 ANQGSEA come from the germline V gene. CDR3 size: 12 residues. CDR3 protein: CSTRQGDYGYTF. The CDR3 coding sequence is TGCAGCACCCGACAGGGGGACTATGGCTACACCTTC.

The chain carries TRBV6-2 or TRBV6-3 and TRBJ2-5; 7 bases are shared with TRBD2. After removal of 6 bases from V and 1 base from J, the junction contained 5 bases not matched to a gene. The CDR3 extends over 14 amino acids. Per the germline V gene, CDR1 is MNHEY and CDR2 is SVGEGT. The CDR3 loop reads CASSPGTIQETQYF. The CDR3 bases are TGTGCCAGCAGCCCCGGGACTATCCAAGAGACCCAGTACTTC.

V is TRBV5-1 and J is TRBJ2-1, with 7 bases that match TRBD2. The CDR3 extends over 16 amino acids. J lost 6 bases, V lost 0 bases, and 9 bases had no gene match. CDR1 and CDR2 (germline): SGHRS, YFSETQ. The DNA for the CDR3 is TGCGCCAGCAGCTTGGTGGCGGGAGCTTCCCGCAATGAGCAGTTCTTC. This translates into CASSLVAGASRNEQFF.

The CDR3 protein is CASSAGEGSYEQYF. The CDR3 region has the DNA TGTGCCAGCAGCGCGGGAGAGGGTTCCTACGAGCAGTACTTC. V gene TRBV6-5 combines with J gene TRBJ2-7; 7 bases are a match to TRBD2. The CDR3 length is 14 residues. Looked up from germline, CDR1 is MNHEY and CDR2 is SVGAGI. V shed 6 bases, J shed 1 base, and the junction held 6 bases outside the gene matches.

This clone has just one count. This chain uses TRBV5-6 with TRBJ2-3; D is unclear. The V and J ends lost 2 bases and 1 base respectively, with 8 bases between them. The CDR3 runs 14 residues. CDR1 SGHDT and CDR2 YYEEEE come from the germline V gene. In DNA, the CDR3 is TGTGCCAGCAGCTTAAGACAACGCACAGATACGCAGTATTTT. Amino acids: CASSLRQRTDTQYF.

The J gene is TRBJ1-3, the V gene TRBV7-2; D not certain. Per the germline V gene, CDR1 is SGHTA and CDR2 is FQGNSA. This CDR3 comprises 14 residues. Trimming removed 10 bases at V and 1 base at J, with 14 bases between. The CDR3 DNA is TGTGCCACGGAGCGGGTCAGATCTGGAAACACCATATATTTT. Protein: CATERVRSGNTIYF.

This rearrangement joins TRBV4-2 to TRBJ1-5; 10 bases fit TRBD1. The V gene's germline CDR1 is LGHNA and CDR2 YNFKEQ. The CDR3 has 15 amino acids. J gave up 5 bases and V 3 bases, and 4 bases lay outside the gene matches. The CDR3 loop is CASSHTDRGDQPQHF. The CDR3 region has the DNA TGTGCCAGCAGCCATACGGACAGGGGGGATCAGCCCCAGCATTTT.

This chain joins TRBV4-3 and TRBJ2-3; TRBD2 agrees at 11 bases. CDR1 LGHNA and CDR2 YSLEER come from the germline V gene. After removal of 3 bases from V and 5 bases from J, the junction contained 10 bases not matched to a gene. This CDR3 is built from 17 residues. The CDR3 reads CASSHEIYTSGRDTQYF. The CDR3 nucleotides are TGCGCCAGCAGCCACGAAATTTACACTAGCGGGAGAGATACGCAGTATTTT.

V gene TRBV4-2 combines with J gene TRBJ2-3; 8 bases match TRBD2. Germline-derived CDR1 and CDR2 are LGHNA and YNFKEQ. The CDR3 contains 18 residues. The J segment lost 3 bases and the V segment lost 0 bases, leaving 11 bases of the junction unmatched. The CDR3 DNA is TGTGCCAGCAGCCAAGAGTTTCTAGCCGGGGGGGGTACAGATACGCAGTATTTT. Protein product: CASSQEFLAGGGTDTQYF.

CDR3: CASSYLGQGWDGYTF. The CDR3, as DNA: TGTGCCAGCAGTTACCTGGGACAGGGGTGGGATGGCTACACCTTC. J is TRBJ1-2 and V is TRBV6-6, with 10 bases lining up with TRBD1. CDR1 and CDR2 (germline): MNHNY, SVGAGI (reference sequence). CDR3 size: 15 residues. Trimming at V came to 2 bases and at J to 6 bases, leaving 6 bases not matched to a gene.